This paragraph reports one TCR beta chain. Method: immunoSEQ multiplex PCR; TCRdb's copy keeps in-frame clones and lacks some. The profile shows over 200,000 clones, roughly 80% of them singletons. The study drew participants aged about 18 to 89 years from approximately 23 US areas. CDR1 is SQVTM and CDR2 is ANQGSEA in the germline V gene. The ends were cut back, 6 bases at V and 0 bases at J, with 11 bases in the middle. This CDR3 spans 13 amino acids. The sample is drawn from a study of blood T cell repertoires in COVID-19. The TCR sequence derives from a man aged 55 to 70 who had recovered from COVID-19. V is TRBV29-1 and J is TRBJ1-1, with TRBD1 as a possible D gene (6 bases). Material for sequencing was PBMCs or T cells enriched from blood (not recorded which). In DNA form, the CDR3 reads TGCAGCGTCTGGACAGAAATGAACACTGAAGCTTTCTTT. Translating it yields CSVWTEMNTEAFF.